A selection of T cell receptor beta chains follows, all from one sample in a study of blood T cell repertoires in COVID-19. Produced via immunoSEQ multiplex PCR; TCRdb's table is partial and in-frame only. In the table there are some 70,000 clones, under 90% of which are singletons. Sequencing was done on a sample of peripheral blood. Receptors were obtained from a man aged 45-65 years with COVID-19, enrolled during active disease. The CDR3 runs from the conserved cysteine through the conserved F or W. D genes are given only for firm matches. Some rows mark clone size as missing; the rest say once, few, many or name a class of expanded clone.

d_call,clone_size,v_call,cdr3_length,j_call,cdr3_nt,cdr3_aa
TRBD2,.,TRBV28,15,TRBJ2-3,TGTGCCAGCAGGGGAGCGGGGACTAGCACAGATACGCAGTATTTT,CASRGAGTSTDTQYF
TRBD2,once,TRBV6-5,15,TRBJ2-1,TGTGCCAGCAGTTACGGCGGGGGGGCGCGTGGTGAGCAGTTCTTC,CASSYGGGARGEQFF
TRBD2,.,TRBV24-1,16,TRBJ2-1,TGTGCCACCAGTGAAAGCGGGGGGGCGGGATACAATGAGCAGTTCTTC,CATSESGGAGYNEQFF
TRBD2,.,TRBV9,16,TRBJ2-5,TGTGCCAGCAGCGTAGGATCCCTGGCGGGGGAAGAGACCCAGTACTTC,CASSVGSLAGEETQYF
.,.,TRBV2,17,TRBJ2-5,TGTGCCAGCAGTGGGGGAGAGGTGTGGCGGCGCCAAGAGACCCAGTACTTC,CASSGGEVWRRQETQYF
.,.,TRBV30,14,TRBJ1-1,TGTGCCTGGAGTGTAAGGCGGGCCGGCACTGAAGCTTTCTTT,CAWSVRRAGTEAFF
TRBD1,.,TRBV7-9,14,TRBJ1-2,TGTGCCAGCAGCTTAGACAGGGGGTCTTCTGGCTACACCTTC,CASSLDRGSSGYTF
.,.,TRBV6-5,15,TRBJ1-1,TGTGCCAGCAGTTACTCGCTGGGAGGGGACACTGAAGCTTTCTTT,CASSYSLGGDTEAFF
.,.,TRBV21-1,15,TRBJ2-1,TGTGCCAGCAGCAAAGGAGGGTCATTGGGCAATGAGCAGTTCTTC,CASSKGGSLGNEQFF
TRBD1,.,TRBV15,15,TRBJ2-1,TGTGCCACCAGCCTTGGACAGGTGGTCGACAATGAGCAGTTCTTC,CATSLGQVVDNEQFF
.,.,TRBV3-1/TRBV3-2,17,TRBJ2-2,TGTGCCAGCAGCCAATTAATGGCGGGCGGAAACACCGGGGAGCTGTTTTTT,CASSQLMAGGNTGELFF
TRBD1,.,TRBV6-1,15,TRBJ2-1,TGTGCCAGCAGTGAAGTCGACACCAGACAGGGTGAGCAGTTCTTC,CASSEVDTRQGEQFF
TRBD1,.,TRBV7-2,14,TRBJ2-1,TGTGCCAGCAGTACCGACAGGGGGCGTCGGGAGCAGTTCTTC,CASSTDRGRREQFF
.,.,TRBV2,13,TRBJ1-5,TGTGCCAGCAGGGACAATATAGGTCAGCCCCAGCATTTT,CASRDNIGQPQHF
.,.,TRBV5-1,11,TRBJ2-2,TGCGCCAGCACGGGAACCGGGGAGCTGTTTTTT,CASTGTGELFF
.,.,TRBV3-1/TRBV3-2,13,TRBJ1-2,TGTGCCAGCAGCCAAGACGGGAACTATGGCTACACCTTC,CASSQDGNYGYTF
.,.,TRBV2,13,TRBJ1-5,TGTGCCAGCAAAGGGGATAGCAATCAGCCCCAGCATTTT,CASKGDSNQPQHF
TRBD2,.,TRBV7-2,14,TRBJ2-7,TGTGCCAGCAGCTTAGGTGGGGGGGCCTACGAGCAGTACTTC,CASSLGGGAYEQYF
TRBD1,.,TRBV27,16,TRBJ2-2,TGTGCCAGCAGTCCAGACAGGGGGATAAACACCGGGGAGCTGTTTTTT,CASSPDRGINTGELFF
.,.,TRBV6-5,14,TRBJ1-5,TGTGCCAGCGGGGGGGCCTTGAGCAATCAGCCCCAGCATTTT,CASGGALSNQPQHF
TRBD1,.,TRBV6-1,16,TRBJ2-1,TGTGCCAGCAGTGCAAATACAGGGGGGTCCTACAATGAACAGTTCTTC,CASSANTGGSYNEQFF
.,few,TRBV5-1,14,TRBJ1-1,TGCGCCAGCAGCTTGGATGGATCGGGCACTGAAGCTTTCTTT,CASSLDGSGTEAFF
.,.,TRBV2,11,TRBJ1-1,TGTGCCAGCATCCGTTACACTGAAGCTTTCTTT,CASIRYTEAFF
TRBD1,.,TRBV7-9,13,TRBJ1-6,TGTGCCAGCACAAGGACAGGGGATTCACCCCTCCACTTT,CASTRTGDSPLHF
.,.,TRBV7-9,14,TRBJ1-5,TGTGCCAGCAGCCGGGGGGCTGGCAATCAGCCCCAGCATTTT,CASSRGAGNQPQHF
TRBD1,.,TRBV19,16,TRBJ1-5,TGTGCCAGTAGTAACAGGGGGCGCGTTTTGTTTCAGCCCCAGCATTTT,CASSNRGRVLFQPQHF
TRBD1,.,TRBV19,14,TRBJ2-7,TGTGCCAGTAGTTCACTGCAGGGGGCGTACGAGCAGTACTTC,CASSSLQGAYEQYF
TRBD1,.,TRBV5-4,15,TRBJ1-3,TGTGCCAGCAGCTCAGACAGGGGAGCGAGGAACACCATATATTTT,CASSSDRGARNTIYF
TRBD2,.,TRBV9,15,TRBJ2-5,TGTGCCAGCAGCGTAGGCGGGGGGGCCCCAGAGACCCAGTACTTC,CASSVGGGAPETQYF
.,.,TRBV5-1,13,TRBJ2-5,TGCGCCAGCCTCGATTCCCAGCAAGAGACCCAGTACTTC,CASLDSQQETQYF
TRBD1,.,TRBV3-1/TRBV3-2,14,TRBJ1-6,TGTGCCAGCAGCCAAGGACAGGGAAAATCACCCCTCCACTTT,CASSQGQGKSPLHF
.,.,TRBV20-1,14,TRBJ2-3,TGCAGTGCTAGTAGTCCCTCGGGGGCAGATACGCAGTATTTT,CSASSPSGADTQYF
.,.,TRBV5-4,13,TRBJ2-7,TGTGCCAGCAGCTTGCAGGGGACCTACGAGCAGTACTTC,CASSLQGTYEQYF
TRBD2,.,TRBV3-1/TRBV3-2,17,TRBJ2-2,TGTGCCAGCAGCCAAGGGACTAGCGGGGGACTCACCGGGGAGCTGTTTTTT,CASSQGTSGGLTGELFF
.,.,TRBV4-1,14,TRBJ1-5,TGCGCCAGCAGCCAAACTATTTGGAATCAGCCCCAGCATTTT,CASSQTIWNQPQHF
.,.,TRBV3-1/TRBV3-2,15,TRBJ2-2,TGTGCCAGCAGCCAGAGGGGGTCGGGCACCGGGGAGCTGTTTTTT,CASSQRGSGTGELFF
TRBD1,once,TRBV4-1,17,TRBJ2-7,TGCGCCAGCAGCCTCGGGGCAGGGGGAAGCCTTACGGGAGAGCAGTACTTC,CASSLGAGGSLTGEQYF
TRBD1,once,TRBV4-2,22,TRBJ1-6,TGTGCCAGCACCCCAAGGAACTCCGGGACAGGGGTTTTTGTTACCTATAATTCACCCCTCCACTTT,CASTPRNSGTGVFVTYNSPLHF
TRBD2,.,TRBV11-2,17,TRBJ2-2,TGTGCCAGCAGCTCGGGGACTAGCGGGGGGGCGATCGGGGAGCTGTTTTTT,CASSSGTSGGAIGELFF
TRBD2,.,TRBV5-1,14,TRBJ2-3,TGCGCCAGCTTTAGCGGGGACCGCACAGATACGCAGTATTTT,CASFSGDRTDTQYF
.,.,TRBV3-1/TRBV3-2,13,TRBJ2-5,TGTGCCAGCAGCCAAGACTGGGCGGAGACCCAGTACTTC,CASSQDWAETQYF
TRBD1,.,TRBV18,15,TRBJ1-6,TGTGCCAGCTCGAAGGCAGGGGGCCCAAATTCACCCCTCCACTTT,CASSKAGGPNSPLHF
.,.,TRBV18,17,TRBJ2-6,TGTGCCAGCTCATCAGAGATGGGGGCTACTGGGGCCAACGTCCTGACTTTC,CASSSEMGATGANVLTF
.,.,TRBV19,14,TRBJ1-2,TGTGCCAGTAGTATACCGGGTCTTAACTATGGCTACACCTTC,CASSIPGLNYGYTF
TRBD2,.,TRBV4-1,17,TRBJ2-7,TGCGCCAGCAGCTTACGGGGTAGCGGGGGCGGGGGCTACGAGCAGTACTTC,CASSLRGSGGGGYEQYF
TRBD1,.,TRBV5-1,17,TRBJ1-1,TGCGCCAGCAGCTTGGGGTATATAAGAGGGGGCCTCACTGAAGCTTTCTTT,CASSLGYIRGGLTEAFF
TRBD1,.,TRBV3-1/TRBV3-2,16,TRBJ2-7,TGTGCCAGCAGCCAAGTTGGGGGACAGGGGACGTACGAGCAGTACTTC,CASSQVGGQGTYEQYF